This T cell receptor (beta chain) came from a study of neurological immune-mediated disorders. Findings of the study overall: The study found no CDR3 amino acid sequences shared by expanded clones across subjects, suggesting private repertoires in all groups. Levels of TCR clonal expansion peaked in HTLV-1-associated myelopathy and reached their lowest in multiple sclerosis, under those of healthy controls.

5'RACE generated cDNA with 10-nucleotide random UMIs. TCRdb reprocessed the 5' RACE reads via MiXCR and lists one record per CDR3 protein. The repertoire holds tens of thousands of distinct CDR3 sequences, roughly 15% seen once, with approximately 4.2% in the top ten. The CDR3 covers 13 residues. The ends were cut back, 3 bases at V and 3 bases at J, with 9 bases in the middle. Germline values: CDR1 DFQATT, CDR2 SNEGSKA (reference sequence). This clonotype was counted at least ten times. As yet, its antigen is unknown. Time point defined: longitudinal time-point 1 (baseline). Sequencing used PBMCs. This sequence was found in a female donor with HTLV-1-associated myelopathy (HAM/TSP). The rearrangement joins TRBV20-1 to TRBJ1-5, with D maybe TRBD1 (6 bases). CDR3 sequence: CSASGGPNQPQHF. CDR3 DNA sequence: TGCAGTGCTAGTGGGGGGCCCAATCAGCCCCAGCATTTT.